One and the same sample provided the 27 T cell receptor beta chains below, sequenced in a study of blood T cell repertoires in COVID-19. Assay: immunoSEQ multiplex PCR; the TCRdb copy retains only in-frame clones and omits some. The table lists 66,000 or so clones, around four fifths of them singletons. The sequencing sample was made of peripheral blood. The receptors were sampled from a human donor in a cohort sampled during active COVID-19.

This clone was observed a few times. V gene TRBV28 combines with J gene TRBJ1-3; D is ambiguous. Germline loops: CDR1 MDHEN, CDR2 SYDVKM. The CDR3 consists of 14 residues. Trimming shortened V by 6 bases and J by 3 bases, and 12 bases separated the two germline ends. The CDR3 DNA is TGTGCCAGCAGGGCCGGACTCGGTGGAAACACCATATATTTT. This gives the protein CASRAGLGGNTIYF.

V and J are TRBV14 and TRBJ1-4; possible D gene TRBD1, 6 bases. Germline loops: CDR1 SGHDN, CDR2 FVKESK. The V end lost 4 bases, the J end lost 7 bases, and 7 bases lay between the germline ends. This CDR3 has 12 residues. CDR3 nucleotide sequence: TGTGCCAGCAGCCCACAGGGTGAAAAACTGTTTTTT. Translating gives CASSPQGEKLFF.

This clone was picked up one time. The chain uses TRBV5-1 and TRBJ1-1; D not resolved. The CDR3 loop spans 12 amino acids. Germline CDR1 SGHRS, CDR2 YFSETQ. V was trimmed by 4 bases and J by 9 bases, leaving 13 bases between them. CDR3 sequence (DNA): TGCGCCAGCAGCCCGGGAGGGCGACAAGCTTTCTTT. Its protein product is CASSPGGRQAFF.

The chain is built from TRBV5-8 and TRBJ2-5; 10 positions match TRBD1. The CDR3 is 16 amino acids. V shed 4 bases, J shed 5 bases, and the junction held 11 bases outside the gene matches. Germline CDR1 SGHTS, CDR2 YDEGEE. The CDR3 is CASSIPGQGILETQYF. The CDR3 DNA is TGTGCCAGCAGCATACCGGGACAGGGGATTTTGGAGACCCAGTACTTC. Looking up the rest from reference TRBV5-8 and TRBJ2-5 gives the full variable domain: EAGVTQSPTHLIKTRGQQATLRCSPISGHTSVYWYQQALGLGLQFLLWYDEGEERNRGNFPPRFSGRQFPNYSSELNVNALELEDSALYLCASSIPGQGILETQYFGPGTRLLVL.

Only a few counts were recorded for this clone. The rearrangement uses TRBV7-2 and TRBJ2-7, with unresolved D. With 5 bases removed from V and 0 bases from J, the gap between germline ends came to 14 bases. The CDR3 consists of 15 residues. CDR1 and CDR2 from the germline V gene are SGHTA and FQGNSA. In DNA, the CDR3 is TGTGCCAGCAGCCCCCTATCTGCGGCCTCCTACGAGCAGTACTTC. As protein: CASSPLSAASYEQYF. The full variable domain, in which reference TRBV7-2 and TRBJ2-7 provide the parts outside the CDR3, is GAGVSQSPSNKVTEKGKDVELRCDPISGHTALYWYRQSLGQGLEFLIYFQGNSAPDKSGLPSDRFSAERTGGSVSTLTIQRTQQEDSAVYLCASSPLSAASYEQYFGPGTRLTVT.

Written as DNA, the CDR3 is TGTGCCAGCTCACCATCCGGGGTAGGGGGCATTTATGGCTACACCTTC. Encoded protein: CASSPSGVGGIYGYTF. The chain links TRBV18 to TRBJ1-2; 7 bases are shared with TRBD1. The CDR3 totals 16 residues. Looked up from germline, CDR1 is KGHSH and CDR2 is LQKENI. V dropped 2 bases and J dropped 5; count of bases not matched to a gene: 11.

This chain uses TRBV9 with TRBJ2-7; 8 bases fit TRBD1. The ends lost 2 bases at V and 3 bases at J; junction bases unmatched: 7. The germline V gene encodes CDR1 SGDLS and CDR2 YYNGEE. This CDR3 spans 15 amino acids. CDR3 sequence (DNA): TGTGCCAGCAGCGTTGGGGACAGGACCATCTACGAGCAGTACTTC. Protein product: CASSVGDRTIYEQYF.

This chain uses TRBV30 with TRBJ1-1, with TRBD1 matching over 7 bases. This CDR3 is built from 14 residues. CDR1 and CDR2 from the germline V gene are GTSNPN and SVGIG (reference sequence). Losses at the gene ends were 7 bases for V and 5 bases for J; bases not matched to a gene: 13. This CDR3 reads CALVRGRGETEAFF. The CDR3 DNA reads TGTGCCTTAGTACGGGGCAGGGGGGAGACTGAAGCTTTCTTT.

The chain combines TRBV28 with TRBJ2-2; TRBD1 matches 8 bases. The V gene's germline CDR1 is MDHEN and CDR2 SYDVKM. The V and J ends lost 6 bases and 1 base, in that order; junction bases with no gene match: 7. The CDR3 consists of 16 residues. CDR3 loop: CASSESGTGNTGELFF. The CDR3 DNA sequence: TGTGCCAGCAGCGAGTCCGGGACAGGGAACACCGGGGAGCTGTTTTTT.

The V gene is TRBV6-5, the J gene TRBJ2-3; the match to TRBD2 covers 8 bases. With 6 bases clipped from V and 5 bases from J, the junction kept 7 bases outside the gene matches. The CDR3 is 14 amino acids. From germline, CDR1 is MNHEY and CDR2 SVGAGI. The DNA for the CDR3 is TGTGCCAGCAGCCGAGCGGGAGAAAGAGATACGCAGTATTTT. Protein sequence: CASSRAGERDTQYF.

The chain joins TRBV5-1 to TRBJ2-2; the D gene is possibly TRBD2 (6 bases). The CDR3 totals 17 residues. V was clipped by 0 bases and J by 2 bases, with 14 bases between them. CDR1 and CDR2 from the germline V gene are SGHRS and YFSETQ. CDR3 residues: CASSLDRTTLNTGELFF. The CDR3 DNA follows: TGCGCCAGCAGCTTGGACCGGACTACCCTCAACACCGGGGAGCTGTTTTTT.

This clone has a single count. The genes are TRBV6-2 or TRBV6-3 and TRBJ1-5; D gene uncertain. Trimming cost V 4 bases and J 3 bases, with 10 bases left between them. CDR3 length: 14 residues. Germline loops: CDR1 MNHEY, CDR2 SVGEGT. The CDR3 region is CASSLEVTNQPQHF. CDR3 bases: TGTGCCAGCAGTTTGGAGGTGACCAATCAGCCCCAGCATTTT.

The chain joins TRBV7-8 to TRBJ2-1; D not resolved. The CDR3 is 11 residues long. The V gene lost 0 bases and the J gene lost 16 bases, with 10 bases spanning the gap. Germline loops: CDR1 SGHVS, CDR2 FQNEAQ. The CDR3 protein is CASSLAQKAFF. The DNA of the CDR3 is TGTGCCAGCAGCTTAGCACAGAAGGCTTTCTTC.

This CDR3 reads CASGLGDRGLGTGELFF. The DNA for the CDR3 is TGTGCTAGTGGTTTGGGGGACAGGGGGCTTGGCACCGGGGAGCTGTTTTTT. The chain is built from TRBV12-5 and TRBJ2-2; 12 bases agree with TRBD1. Germline V lookup: CDR1 LGHNT, CDR2 FRNRAP. The CDR3 has 17 residues. J lost 4 bases, V lost 1 base, and 4 bases had no gene match.

Here the CDR3 DNA reads TGTGCCAGCAGCATTGACGGGTATAATTCACCCCTCCACTTT. Translation: CASSIDGYNSPLHF. The chain recombines TRBV7-2 with TRBJ1-6; no definite D call. The germline gives CDR1 SGHTA, CDR2 FQGNSA. The ends were cut back, 5 bases at V and 4 bases at J, with 9 bases in the middle. This CDR3 is built from 14 residues.

The gene calls are TRBV7-2 and TRBJ2-7, with 7 bases identical to TRBD2. CDR3 length: 12 residues. Germline trimming cut 4 bases from V and 11 bases from J; bases unmatched to any gene: 8. Germline V gives CDR1 SGHTA, CDR2 FQGNSA. The CDR3 sequence is CASSSTSESEYF. CDR3 bases: TGTGCCAGCAGCTCTACTAGCGAGAGTGAGTACTTC.

The chain couples TRBV6-5 to TRBJ2-1, with 12 bases aligning to TRBD2. This CDR3 contains 14 residues. The trim removed 9 bases at V and 7 bases at J, leaving 7 bases unmatched. Germline CDR1 and CDR2: MNHEY and SVGAGI. CDR3 residues: CASRTSGILNEQFF. Written as DNA, the CDR3 is TGTGCCAGTAGGACTAGCGGGATACTAAATGAGCAGTTCTTC.

This clone was detected once. The chain is built from TRBV7-3 and TRBJ2-3; possible D gene TRBD1, 5 bases. V lost 5 bases, J lost 0 bases, and 12 bases lay in between. This CDR3 is 15 amino acids long. CDR1 SGHTA and CDR2 FQGTGA come from the germline V gene. The CDR3 loop reads CASSLQALSTDTQYF. CDR3 coding DNA: TGTGCCAGCAGCCTACAGGCCCTAAGCACAGATACGCAGTATTTT.

The V and J genes are TRBV7-6 and TRBJ2-7; TRBD2 aligns across 9 bases. V was pared by 10 bases and J by 0 bases, with 7 bases of the junction left unmatched. This CDR3 spans 14 amino acids. CDR1 is SGHVS and CDR2 is FNYEAQ in the germline V gene. The CDR3 bases are TGTGCCACTAGGGCGGGAGGGAGCTCCTACGAGCAGTACTTC. This gives the protein CATRAGGSSYEQYF.

The chain recombines TRBV9 with TRBJ2-1, with TRBD2 matching 10 bases. This CDR3 spans 15 amino acids. The V gene's germline CDR1 is SGDLS and CDR2 YYNGEE. V shed 5 bases and J 8 bases; nucleotides not matched to a gene: 10. In nucleotides, the CDR3 is TGTGCCAGCAGTAAGCCGGGACTAGCGAGGGATGAGCAGTTCTTC. Its protein is CASSKPGLARDEQFF.

V and J are TRBV7-9 and TRBJ2-7; the match to TRBD1 covers 7 bases. Unmatched junction bases numbered 9, after V lost 5 bases and J lost 5 bases. CDR1 SEHNR and CDR2 FQNEAQ come from the germline V gene (reference sequence). CDR3 length equals 14 residues. The CDR3 protein is CASSPRQGNDEQYF. In DNA form, the CDR3 reads TGTGCCAGCAGCCCTAGACAGGGAAACGACGAGCAGTACTTC.

This clone was observed a handful of times. The V call is TRBV7-2, the J call TRBJ2-2, with 8 bases fitting TRBD2. The V gene end was trimmed by 5 bases and the J gene end by 9 bases; junction bases not matched to a gene: 5. The CDR3 spans 13 residues. CDR1 SGHTA and CDR2 FQGNSA come from the germline V gene. The CDR3: CASSPRGGRELFF. DNA of the CDR3: TGTGCCAGCAGCCCCCGGGGGGGGCGGGAGCTGTTTTTT.

The V call is TRBV2, the J call TRBJ1-1; 9 positions agree with TRBD1. CDR3 length: 12 amino acids. The V gene end was trimmed by 4 bases and the J gene end by 11 bases; junction bases not matched to a gene: 5. From germline, CDR1 is SNHLY and CDR2 FYNNEI. The CDR3, as DNA: TGTGCCAGCAGTGCCAGGGACAGGGCTGCTTTCTTT. It codes for CASSARDRAAFF.

The chain uses TRBV5-8 and TRBJ2-1, with TRBD1 matching 7 bases. The germline gives CDR1 SGHTS, CDR2 YDEGEE. The V gene end was trimmed by 0 bases and the J gene end by 0 bases; junction bases not matched to a gene: 0. The CDR3 loop spans 15 amino acids. The CDR3 nucleotides read TGTGCCAGCAGCTTGGAGGGGGCCTCCTACAATGAGCAGTTCTTC. As protein: CASSLEGASYNEQFF. Full variable domain (missing parts from reference TRBV5-8 and TRBJ2-1): EAGVTQSPTHLIKTRGQQATLRCSPISGHTSVYWYQQALGLGLQFLLWYDEGEERNRGNFPPRFSGRQFPNYSSELNVNALELEDSALYLCASSLEGASYNEQFFGPGTRLTVL.

The chain combines TRBV5-4 with TRBJ2-7; the D is unclear. Germline CDR1 is SGHNT and CDR2 is YYREEE (reference sequence). The CDR3 runs to 14 residues. V was clipped by 0 bases and J by 2 bases, with 9 bases between them. The CDR3 DNA follows: TGTGCCAGCAGCTTGGTCGCAGGAACCTACGAGCAGTACTTC. Amino acid sequence: CASSLVAGTYEQYF.

This clone has ten or more counts. J is TRBJ2-1 and V is TRBV12-3 or TRBV12-4, with a possible D match to TRBD1 (6 bases). The CDR3 contains 13 residues. V was cut by 4 bases and J by 8 bases, with 12 bases left in between. Written as DNA, the CDR3 is TGTGCCAGCAGTTCAGGGGCCGGACATGAGCAGTTCTTC. Translated, it gives CASSSGAGHEQFF.

This clone was picked up a small number of times. This chain links TRBV19 with TRBJ2-3; D may be TRBD1 (6 bases). The V end lost 5 bases, the J end lost 4 bases, and 19 bases lay between the germline ends. In germline, CDR1 is LNHDA, CDR2 SQIVND (reference sequence). The CDR3 extends over 16 amino acids. The CDR3 spells CASSPGTTQWPDTQYF. CDR3 DNA: TGTGCCAGTAGTCCGGGGACAACCCAGTGGCCAGATACGCAGTATTTT.